This is a list of T cell receptor beta chains from one sample in a study of control samples from healthy donors and cancer patients. Profiling relied on immunoSEQ multiplex PCR, and the TCRdb table lists in-frame clones only, not all of them. Of 50,000 to 75,000 clones detected, 65% to 90% appear once; the ten largest clones hold 4.5% to 7%. The sequencing sample was made of blood. Receptor source: a man aged 40-49 years in good health. The CDR3 runs from the conserved cysteine through the conserved F or W. The D gene is left open where the match is weak. Not all rows give a size; the values are once, few, many and, for expanded clones, a class.

clone_size: once
d_call: -
j_call: TRBJ2-3
v_call: TRBV5-1
cdr3_nt: TGCGCCAGCAGCTTGGTTGGAGAATCCACAGATACGCAGTATTTT
cdr3_aa: CASSLVGESTDTQYF

clone_size: -
d_call: TRBD1
j_call: TRBJ2-3
v_call: TRBV6-2/TRBV6-3
cdr3_nt: TGTGCCAGCAGTTCCCCGGACAGGGATAGCACAGATACGCAGTATTTT
cdr3_aa: CASSSPDRDSTDTQYF

clone_size: -
d_call: TRBD2
j_call: TRBJ2-2
v_call: TRBV23-1
cdr3_nt: TGCGCCAGCAGTCCCCTCCGGGAGACTAGCCCGAACCAAGGCCACACCGGGGAGCTGTTTTTT
cdr3_aa: CASSPLRETSPNQGHTGELFF

clone_size: once
d_call: TRBD1
j_call: TRBJ1-1
v_call: TRBV10-3
cdr3_nt: TGTGCCATCAGTTCGGGACAGGGGATTGGGAAGGGAACTGAAGCTTTCTTT
cdr3_aa: CAISSGQGIGKGTEAFF

clone_size: -
d_call: -
j_call: TRBJ1-5
v_call: TRBV7-8
cdr3_nt: TGTGCCAGCAGCGAGGACAGAAATCAGCCCCAGCATTTT
cdr3_aa: CASSEDRNQPQHF

clone_size: -
d_call: -
j_call: TRBJ1-4
v_call: TRBV7-2
cdr3_nt: TGTGCCAGCAGCTACACCTCAGGGTTTAGGGATGAAAAACTGTTTTTT
cdr3_aa: CASSYTSGFRDEKLFF

clone_size: -
d_call: -
j_call: TRBJ1-3
v_call: TRBV24-1
cdr3_nt: TGTGCCACCAGTGATTTGATGGGACGTGGGTCTGGAAACACCATATATTTT
cdr3_aa: CATSDLMGRGSGNTIYF

clone_size: -
d_call: -
j_call: TRBJ2-1
v_call: TRBV28
cdr3_nt: TGTGCCAGCAGCCATAAAAACAGGTTAAGCTCCTACAATGAGCAGTTCTTC
cdr3_aa: CASSHKNRLSSYNEQFF

clone_size: -
d_call: -
j_call: TRBJ2-1
v_call: TRBV11-2
cdr3_nt: TGTGCCAGCAGCTTAGGTCGTTACAATGAGCAGTTCTTC
cdr3_aa: CASSLGRYNEQFF

clone_size: -
d_call: TRBD1
j_call: TRBJ1-3
v_call: TRBV25-1
cdr3_nt: TGTGCCAGCAGTGATTTGACAGGGAAGAGCTCTGGAAACACCATATATTTT
cdr3_aa: CASSDLTGKSSGNTIYF

clone_size: -
d_call: TRBD1
j_call: TRBJ1-3
v_call: TRBV10-3
cdr3_nt: TGTGCCATCAGGCGGACAGGGGCTGGAAACACCATATATTTT
cdr3_aa: CAIRRTGAGNTIYF

clone_size: -
d_call: TRBD2
j_call: TRBJ2-3
v_call: TRBV6-5
cdr3_nt: TGTGCCAGCAGTTACGTGTCGGGAGGGGCTGGTGATACGCAGTATTTT
cdr3_aa: CASSYVSGGAGDTQYF

clone_size: -
d_call: -
j_call: TRBJ1-1
v_call: TRBV5-4
cdr3_nt: TGTGCCAGCAGCTACGGGGCTATTCTCAACACTGAAGCTTTCTTT
cdr3_aa: CASSYGAILNTEAFF

clone_size: -
d_call: -
j_call: TRBJ1-2
v_call: TRBV5-8
cdr3_nt: TGTGCCAGCAGCTTGGCTAACTATGGCTACACCTTC
cdr3_aa: CASSLANYGYTF

clone_size: -
d_call: TRBD1
j_call: TRBJ1-3
v_call: TRBV30
cdr3_nt: TGTGCCTGGAGTAAGGACAGGGGAGCTGGAAACACCATATATTTT
cdr3_aa: CAWSKDRGAGNTIYF

clone_size: -
d_call: TRBD1
j_call: TRBJ1-5
v_call: TRBV5-4
cdr3_nt: TGTGCCAGCAGCTCGGGAGACAGGGGTAGCAATCAGCCCCAGCATTTT
cdr3_aa: CASSSGDRGSNQPQHF

clone_size: -
d_call: -
j_call: TRBJ2-3
v_call: TRBV9
cdr3_nt: TGTGCCAGCAGCCCGTCTTCCTTGGGCACTAGCACAGATACGCAGTATTTT
cdr3_aa: CASSPSSLGTSTDTQYF

clone_size: -
d_call: -
j_call: TRBJ1-4
v_call: TRBV7-9
cdr3_nt: TGTGCCAGCAGCTTAGACAGGGTGGATGAAAAACTGTTTTTT
cdr3_aa: CASSLDRVDEKLFF

clone_size: -
d_call: -
j_call: TRBJ1-2
v_call: TRBV9
cdr3_nt: TGTGCCAGCAGCATCCTCGGGACGGACTATGGCTACACCTTC
cdr3_aa: CASSILGTDYGYTF

clone_size: -
d_call: TRBD2
j_call: TRBJ2-3
v_call: TRBV5-8
cdr3_nt: TGTGCCAGCAGGTGGGGACTAGCGGGAAGAGATACGCAGTATTTT
cdr3_aa: CASRWGLAGRDTQYF

clone_size: -
d_call: -
j_call: TRBJ1-2
v_call: TRBV9
cdr3_nt: TGTGCCAGCAGCTCCCGATTAGCTTTGGTCTTC
cdr3_aa: CASSSRLALVF

clone_size: -
d_call: TRBD2
j_call: TRBJ2-7
v_call: TRBV6-2/TRBV6-3
cdr3_nt: TGTGCCAGCAGTTACGGCGGGAGGAGAAGCTACGAGCAGTACTTC
cdr3_aa: CASSYGGRRSYEQYF

clone_size: -
d_call: -
j_call: TRBJ1-3
v_call: TRBV19
cdr3_nt: TGTGCCAGTAAAGATGGGGCCGAAGTCTCTGGAAACACCATATATTTT
cdr3_aa: CASKDGAEVSGNTIYF

clone_size: -
d_call: TRBD1
j_call: TRBJ2-2
v_call: TRBV5-1
cdr3_nt: TGCGCCAGCAGCCAGGCGACGACAGGGGCCACCGGGGAGCTGTTTTTT
cdr3_aa: CASSQATTGATGELFF

clone_size: -
d_call: TRBD1
j_call: TRBJ1-2
v_call: TRBV7-2
cdr3_nt: TGTGCCAGCAGCAAACAGGGGACCACTAACTATGGCTACACCTTC
cdr3_aa: CASSKQGTTNYGYTF

clone_size: -
d_call: -
j_call: TRBJ2-7
v_call: TRBV3-1/TRBV3-2
cdr3_nt: TGTGCCAGCAGCCTTTTGGGGTTGGACGAGCAGTACTTC
cdr3_aa: CASSLLGLDEQYF

clone_size: -
d_call: TRBD1
j_call: TRBJ2-7
v_call: TRBV27
cdr3_nt: TGTGCCAGCAGTCCCAGGACAGGGGTTTACGAGCAGTACTTC
cdr3_aa: CASSPRTGVYEQYF

clone_size: -
d_call: -
j_call: TRBJ2-2
v_call: TRBV30
cdr3_nt: TGTGCCTGGAAAGGGCTGGAGGAGCTGTTTTTT
cdr3_aa: CAWKGLEELFF

clone_size: -
d_call: -
j_call: TRBJ2-5
v_call: TRBV15
cdr3_nt: TGTGCCACCAGCAGAGATCAAGGAGCGGAGACCCAGTACTTC
cdr3_aa: CATSRDQGAETQYF

clone_size: -
d_call: -
j_call: TRBJ1-1
v_call: TRBV28
cdr3_nt: TGTGCCAGCAGTTTATCCGGGGGACGGACTGAAGCTTTCTTT
cdr3_aa: CASSLSGGRTEAFF

clone_size: -
d_call: TRBD1
j_call: TRBJ2-7
v_call: TRBV6-5
cdr3_nt: TGTGCCAGCAGGTCGGGCAGGGGGCTGTACGAGCAGTACTTC
cdr3_aa: CASRSGRGLYEQYF